Shown below are 21 T cell receptor beta chains from a single sample sequenced in a study of identical twins. MiXCR was run by TCRdb on the 5' RACE reads, yielding one entry per CDR3 protein. The sample lists hundreds of thousands of distinct CDR3 sequences, just over 7% occurring once. The data were also submitted as part of a second study, on yellow fever vaccine responses in identical twins.

Sequencing input: PBMCs. The receptors were gathered from a woman aged 18-29 years in good health.

This clonotype showed up just a few times. The chain links TRBV12-3 or TRBV12-4 to TRBJ2-7; tentative D call: TRBD2 (6 bases). CDR3 length equals 14 residues. V dropped 2 bases and J dropped 3 bases, with 11 bases sitting between them. DNA for the CDR3: TGTGCCAGCAGTTTAAGGGACTCTCACTACGAGCAGTACTTC. Amino acids: CASSLRDSHYEQYF.

The CDR3 sequence: CSARDRGPSGGYEQYF. DNA for the CDR3: TGCAGTGCTAGAGATAGAGGCCCTAGCGGGGGGTACGAGCAGTACTTC. The rearrangement uses TRBV20-1 and TRBJ2-7; 11 bases align to TRBD2. This CDR3 has 16 amino acids. Per germline, CDR1 DFQATT and CDR2 SNEGSKA (reference sequence). The ends lost 0 bases at V and 4 bases at J; junction bases unmatched: 8.

This clonotype showed up just a few times. This rearrangement joins TRBV5-1 to TRBJ1-1; D is perhaps TRBD1 (5 bases). Germline CDR1 and CDR2: SGHRS and YFSETQ. CDR3 length: 15 residues. Trimming stripped 0 bases from V and 0 bases from J, with 9 bases between. CDR3 nucleotides: TGCGCCAGCAGCTTGGTCGAGGGACTGAACACTGAAGCTTTCTTT. Its translation is CASSLVEGLNTEAFF.

This clonotype has ten or more counts. The chain is built from TRBV11-1 and TRBJ1-6, with D perhaps matching TRBD1 (6 bases). The length of the CDR3 is 14 residues. Trimming stripped 5 bases from V and 7 bases from J, with 12 bases between. CDR1 and CDR2 from the germline V gene are SGHAT and FQDESV (reference sequence). CDR3 region: CASSQEQGNSPLHF. The CDR3 nucleotides are TGTGCCAGCAGCCAAGAGCAGGGGAATTCACCCCTCCACTTT. The full variable domain, with the rest looked up from reference TRBV11-1 and TRBJ1-6, is EAEVAQSPRYKITEKSQAVAFWCDPISGHATLYWYRQILGQGPELLVQFQDESVVDDSQLPKDRFSAERLKGVDSTLKIQPAELGDSAMYLCASSQEQGNSPLHFGNGTRLTVT.

This clonotype was observed at least ten times. V usage is TRBV5-1 and J usage is TRBJ1-2; D possibly corresponds to TRBD1 (5 bases). Germline V gene data show CDR1 as SGHRS and CDR2 as YFSETQ. Trimming removed 2 bases at V and 4 bases at J, with 15 bases between. CDR3 length: 15 amino acids. CDR3 residues: CASSLTTGTVYGYTF. CDR3 nucleotides: TGCGCCAGCAGCTTAACCACCGGGACCGTCTATGGCTACACCTTC. Complete variable domain (other parts from reference TRBV5-1 and TRBJ1-2): KAGVTQTPRYLIKTRGQQVTLSCSPISGHRSVSWYQQTPGQGLQFLFEYFSETQRNKGNFPGRFSGRQFSNSRSEMNVSTLELGDSALYLCASSLTTGTVYGYTFGSGTRLTVV.

This CDR3 reads CASSDSGGVIGELFF. The CDR3 DNA sequence: TGTGCCAGCAGTGATTCAGGGGGGGTTATCGGGGAGCTGTTTTTT. V and J are TRBV25-1 and TRBJ2-2; tentatively, D is TRBD1 or TRBD2 (7 bases each). Germline lookup yields CDR1 MGHDK and CDR2 SYGVNS. The CDR3 extends over 15 amino acids. V was shortened by 3 bases and J by 7 bases, with 15 bases between the two germline ends.

The V and J genes are TRBV10-1 and TRBJ1-1; D unresolved. This CDR3 contains 15 residues. V was shortened by 4 bases and J by 4 bases, with 16 bases between the two germline ends. CDR1 is WNHNN, CDR2 SYGVQD, per germline (reference sequence). The DNA of the CDR3 is TGCGCCAGCAGTGGGGGTACGATCCTGGGCACTGAAGCTTTCTTT. This translates into CASSGGTILGTEAFF.

There are many counts of this clonotype. This chain joins TRBV7-9 and TRBJ2-7; possibly TRBD2 for D (5 bases). The CDR3 has 13 residues. Looked up from germline, CDR1 is SEHNR and CDR2 is FQNEAQ (reference sequence). Trimming stripped 1 base from V and 2 bases from J, with 6 bases between. CDR3 DNA: TGTGCCAGCAGCTTAGAAGCGGCCTACGAGCAGTACTTC. It translates to CASSLEAAYEQYF.

V is TRBV11-2 and J is TRBJ2-1; 12 bases are shared with TRBD2. Germline lookup yields CDR1 SGHAT and CDR2 FQNNGV. This CDR3 has 17 amino acids. Trimming cost V 3 bases and J 7 bases; bases outside gene matches: 10. The CDR3 spells CASSFRPSGRGGNEQFF. For the CDR3, the DNA is TGTGCCAGCAGCTTCAGGCCTAGCGGGAGGGGAGGGAATGAGCAGTTCTTC.

This chain joins TRBV5-1 and TRBJ1-4, with TRBD1 matching over 7 bases. J lost 8 bases, V lost 4 bases, and 11 bases had no gene match. The CDR3 covers 15 residues. Germline V CDR1 and CDR2: SGHRS, YFSETQ. CDR3 sequence reads: CASSTQGDYSEKLFF. The CDR3 DNA sequence: TGCGCCAGCAGCACCCAGGGGGATTACAGCGAAAAACTGTTTTTT.

This clonotype was seen at least ten times. The chain joins TRBV24-1 to TRBJ2-1; 7 bases line up with TRBD1. Germline CDR1 is KGHDR and CDR2 is SFDVKD. The CDR3 has 12 residues. Trimming removed 4 bases from V and 15 bases from J; junction bases left unmatched: 8. As DNA, the CDR3 is TGTGCCACCAGTGAAGCACAGACAGGGTGGTTCTTC. Translation: CATSEAQTGWFF.

The chain couples TRBV28 to TRBJ2-3; D unresolved. CDR1 MDHEN and CDR2 SYDVKM come from the germline V gene. V was trimmed by 2 bases and J by 8 bases, leaving 8 bases between them. The CDR3 consists of 12 residues. The CDR3 loop reads CASSLLPGTQYF. CDR3 nucleotides: TGTGCCAGCAGTTTACTCCCCGGTACGCAGTATTTT.

The J gene is TRBJ2-1, the V gene TRBV3-1, with unresolved D. Between the trimmed V and J ends, which lost 0 bases and 1 base, there was a span of 10 bases. Germline V CDR1 and CDR2: LGHDT, YNNKEL (reference sequence). The CDR3 extends over 16 amino acids. The CDR3 DNA follows: TGTGCCAGCAGCCAAGAATCCGGATATTCCTACAATGAGCAGTTCTTC. Translation: CASSQESGYSYNEQFF.

In its sample, this clonotype was seen many times. The CDR3 region has the DNA TGTGCCAGCAGTCTTGTGGTTAGCAGCACAGATACGCAGTATTTT. It encodes CASSLVVSSTDTQYF. J is TRBJ2-3 and V is TRBV12-3 or TRBV12-4; no reliable D call. The CDR3 has 15 amino acids. Between the trimmed V and J ends, which lost 5 bases and 0 bases, there was a span of 12 bases.

This sequence joins TRBV10-3 and TRBJ1-1; 8 bases align to TRBD1. V dropped 6 bases and J dropped 2; count of bases not matched to a gene: 8. Germline V gives CDR1 ENHRY, CDR2 SYGVKD. CDR3 length equals 15 residues. CDR3 DNA sequence: TGTGCCATCAGGGGGGACAGGCAAATCAACACTGAAGCTTTCTTT. This translates into CAIRGDRQINTEAFF.

The chain recombines TRBV2 with TRBJ2-7; a weak D match, TRBD2 (6 bases). V lost 3 bases, J lost 2 bases, and 11 bases lay in between. CDR1 is SNHLY, CDR2 FYNNEI, per germline. The CDR3 has 14 residues. This CDR3 reads CASSEGGTPYEQYF. CDR3 in DNA: TGTGCCAGCAGTGAGGGCGGGACCCCCTACGAGCAGTACTTC. Full variable domain (remainder filled in from reference TRBV2 and TRBJ2-7): EPEVTQTPSHQVTQMGQEVILRCVPISNHLYFYWYRQILGQKVEFLVSFYNNEISEKSEIFDDQFSVERPDGSNFTLKIRSTKLEDSAMYFCASSEGGTPYEQYFGPGTRLTVT.

In its sample, this clonotype was seen a few times. The chain combines TRBV29-1 with TRBJ2-6; no definite D call. CDR3 length: 15 amino acids. In germline, CDR1 is SQVTM, CDR2 ANQGSEA. The ends were cut back, 1 base at V and 4 bases at J, with 11 bases in the middle. This CDR3 is CSVEGLGSGANVLTF. CDR3 coding DNA: TGCAGCGTTGAAGGTTTAGGGTCCGGGGCCAACGTCCTGACTTTC.

This clonotype showed up many times. V gene TRBV28 combines with J gene TRBJ1-4; D is unresolved. Trimming took off 8 bases at V and 0 bases at J, with 10 bases between the two ends. The CDR3 is made up of 14 amino acids. Germline loops: CDR1 MDHEN, CDR2 SYDVKM. DNA for the CDR3: TGTGCCAGCTCGGACTCCGCAACTAATGAAAAACTGTTTTTT. This sequence encodes CASSDSATNEKLFF.

This clonotype was seen a handful of times. This sequence joins TRBV10-2 and TRBJ2-3; 7 bases agree with TRBD2. The germline V gene encodes CDR1 WSHSY and CDR2 SAAADI. With V trimmed by 6 bases and J by 3 bases, 21 bases remained unmatched. This CDR3 spans 19 amino acids. The CDR3 region is CASRGDYTSSPRRTDTQYF. CDR3 in DNA: TGCGCCAGCAGGGGGGACTACACAAGCTCCCCGAGACGGACAGATACGCAGTATTTT.

There are many counts of this clonotype. This chain uses TRBV20-1 with TRBJ1-2; 7 bases fit TRBD1. The germline gives CDR1 DFQATT, CDR2 SNEGSKA (reference sequence). V trimming: 6 bases; J trimming: 5 bases; junction bases outside the gene matches: 6. The CDR3 runs 12 residues. CDR3 nucleotides: TGCAGTGCCAAGGACAGGACGTATGGCTACACCTTC. Translation: CSAKDRTYGYTF.

This clonotype has ten or more counts. The CDR3 spells CSASSSGNTIYF. DNA for the CDR3: TGCAGCGCTTCCTCCTCTGGAAACACCATATATTTT. The chain couples TRBV29-1 to TRBJ1-3; no definite D call. CDR3 length: 12 amino acids. Trimming shortened V by 7 bases and J by 0 bases, and 7 bases separated the two germline ends. Looked up from germline, CDR1 is SQVTM and CDR2 is ANQGSEA. The entire variable domain, with the rest obtained from reference TRBV29-1 and TRBJ1-3, is as follows: SAVISQKPSRDICQRGTSLTIQCQVDSQVTMMFWYRQQPGQSLTLIATANQGSEATYESGFVIDKFPISRPNLTFSTLTVSNMSPEDSSIYLCSASSSGNTIYFGEGSWLTVV.